The clone carrying this T cell receptor beta chain occurred once. Its antigen is currently unknown. The data were obtained in a study of graft-versus-host responses after intestinal transplantation. Background on the study: As for transplant type, recipients had multivisceral, liver-intestinal, or isolated intestinal grafts.

Clones were read by immunoSEQ multiplex PCR, and TCRdb kept only the in-frame ones, dropping some. Seen here are approximately 97,000 clones, 92% observed once, and the top ten hold over 0.055%. The germline V gene has CDR1 GTSNPN and CDR2 SVGIG (reference sequence). The CDR3 extends over 13 amino acids. The V end lost 3 bases, the J end lost 0 bases, and 8 bases lay between the germline ends. The sequencing used unstimulated CD8+ T cells sorted from spleen or lymph node cells, collected before transplant. This sequence joins TRBV30 and TRBJ1-2; unclear D gene. The origin of this receptor is a human donor who was the organ donor for an intestinal transplant. The DNA of the CDR3 is TGTGCCTGGAGATTAAGAGCTAACTATGGCTACACCTTC. The encoded protein is CAWRLRANYGYTF. Supplemented by reference TRBV30 and TRBJ1-2, the full variable domain reads SQTIHQWPATLVQPVGSPLSLECTVEGTSNPNLYWYRQAAGRGLQLLFYSVGIGQISSEVPQNLSASRPQDRQFILSSKKLLLSDSGFYLCAWRLRANYGYTFGSGTRLTVV.